This T cell receptor beta chain was identified during a study of cytomegalovirus exposure and HLA in healthy donors. Study-level results: TCR beta V- and J-gene trimming, according to a later analysis, was linked to a missense DCLRE1C variant. The records held CMV serostatus as the only immune exposure information.

With respect to this clone: The antigen is unknown.

The PCR was carried out with 60 Vbeta primers and 13 Jbeta primers. TCRdb's table, derived via immunoSEQ multiplex PCR, lists solely in-frame clones and lacks some. This table has 200,000 to 250,000 clones, about four fifths appearing once. The CDR3 has 14 amino acids. The V segment lost 4 bases and the J segment 2 bases; nucleotides outside the gene matches: 2. Germline lookup yields CDR1 SGHRS and CDR2 YFSETQ. Source material: PBMCs. The TCR originated in a woman aged 40 to 50 in good health and CMV-seropositive. The gene calls are TRBV5-1 and TRBJ1-3, with 8 bases identical to TRBD1. CDR3 sequence: CASSPTGAGNTIYF. The DNA of the CDR3 is TGCGCCAGCAGCCCGACAGGGGCTGGAAACACCATATATTTT. Full variable domain (outside the CDR3, taken from reference TRBV5-1 and TRBJ1-3): KAGVTQTPRYLIKTRGQQVTLSCSPISGHRSVSWYQQTPGQGLQFLFEYFSETQRNKGNFPGRFSGRQFSNSRSEMNVSTLELGDSALYLCASSPTGAGNTIYFGEGSWLTVV.